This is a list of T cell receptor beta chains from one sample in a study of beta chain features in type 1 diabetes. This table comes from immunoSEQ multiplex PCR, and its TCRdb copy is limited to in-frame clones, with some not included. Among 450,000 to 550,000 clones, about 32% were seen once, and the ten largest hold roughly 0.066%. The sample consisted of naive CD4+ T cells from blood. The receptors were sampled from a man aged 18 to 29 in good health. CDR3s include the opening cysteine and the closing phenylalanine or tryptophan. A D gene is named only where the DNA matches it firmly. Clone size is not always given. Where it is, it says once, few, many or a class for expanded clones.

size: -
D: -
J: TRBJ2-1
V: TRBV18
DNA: TGTGCCAGCTCACCAGGGCTAAATGAGCAGTTCTTC
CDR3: CASSPGLNEQFF

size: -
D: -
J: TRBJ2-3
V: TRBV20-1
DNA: TGCAGTGCTAGAGCCGCGGATACGCAGTATTTT
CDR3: CSARAADTQYF

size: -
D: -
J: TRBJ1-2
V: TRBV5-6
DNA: TGTGCCAGCAGCTTGAACAGGGAATATGGCTACACCTTC
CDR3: CASSLNREYGYTF

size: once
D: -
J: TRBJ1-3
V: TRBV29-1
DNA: TGCAGCGCCGGGGACTTTGGAAACACCATATATTTT
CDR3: CSAGDFGNTIYF

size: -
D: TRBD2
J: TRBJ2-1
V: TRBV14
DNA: TGTGCCAGCAGCCCGCTAGCGGGCCGCTCCTACAATGAGCAGTTCTTC
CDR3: CASSPLAGRSYNEQFF

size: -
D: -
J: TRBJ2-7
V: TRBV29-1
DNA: TGCAGCAGCACCCTAGGCGAGCAGTACTTC
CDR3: CSSTLGEQYF

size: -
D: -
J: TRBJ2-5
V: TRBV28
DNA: TGTGCCAGCAGCTTAGCTAGCGCTCAAGAGACCCAGTACTTC
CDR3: CASSLASAQETQYF

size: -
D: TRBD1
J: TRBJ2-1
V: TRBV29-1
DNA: TGCAGCGTTGATATCTTGCAGGGGGCGCGTGAGCAGTTCTTC
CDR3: CSVDILQGAREQFF

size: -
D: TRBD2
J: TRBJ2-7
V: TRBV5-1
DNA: TGCGCCAGCAGGCGAGTAGCGGGGGACCCCTACGAGCAGTACTTC
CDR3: CASRRVAGDPYEQYF

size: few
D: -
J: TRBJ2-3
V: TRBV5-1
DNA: TGCGCCAGCAGCATACCACTAGATGCGGGGATTGATACGCAGTATTTT
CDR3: CASSIPLDAGIDTQYF